The 32 T cell receptor beta chains below come from one sample, sequenced in a study of post-analysis software for immune sequencing data. General study results and limits: Comparison of patients with controls showed about 5 TRBV segments more frequent in patients, TRBV5-6, TRBV5-1 and TRBV20-1 among them.

Sequencing libraries made from TCR beta cDNA carried unique molecular identifiers. TCRdb redid the calling of the PCR reads with MiXCR, one entry per CDR3 protein. The repertoire holds fewer than 850,000 distinct CDR3 sequences, just under 30% seen once, with about 0.5% in the top ten. These receptors have no identified antigens. The sequencing sample was made of blood. Source of these receptors: a girl aged 10 to 17 with multiple sclerosis.

V usage is TRBV20-1 and J usage is TRBJ2-7; D uncertain. V dropped 7 bases and J dropped 0 bases, with 4 bases sitting between them. The CDR3 has 10 amino acids. Looked up from germline, CDR1 is DFQATT and CDR2 is SNEGSKA (reference sequence). CDR3 in DNA: TGCAGTGTCACCTCCTACGAGCAGTACTTC. Translated, it gives CSVTSYEQYF.

The genes are TRBV18 and TRBJ1-2, with TRBD1 as a possible D gene (6 bases). The CDR3 is made up of 11 amino acids. V was trimmed by 4 bases and J by 10 bases, leaving 10 bases between them. The germline gives CDR1 KGHSH, CDR2 LQKENI. This CDR3 is CASSQQGVYTF. In DNA form, the CDR3 reads TGTGCCAGCTCACAACAGGGCGTCTACACCTTC. Based on the CDR3 plus reference TRBV18 and TRBJ1-2, the full variable domain is NAGVMQNPRHLVRRRGQEARLRCSPMKGHSHVYWYRQLPEEGLKFMVYLQKENIIDESGMPKERFSAEFPKEGPSILRIQQVVRGDSAAYFCASSQQGVYTFGSGTRLTVV.

The rearrangement links TRBV6-2 or TRBV6-3 to TRBJ1-1, with D hard to call. The V end was cut by 2 bases, the J end by 3 bases, with 13 bases between. This CDR3 comprises 15 residues. CDR1 is MNHEY and CDR2 is SVGEGT in the germline V gene. CDR3 in amino acids: CASSYGSEAHTEAFF. The CDR3, as DNA: TGTGCCAGCAGTTACGGATCCGAAGCCCACACTGAAGCTTTCTTT.

On this clonotype itself: At one end the junction does not follow the germline gene, possibly because of a read error. V and J are TRBV20-1 and TRBJ1-5; TRBD1 matches at 8 bases. This CDR3 has 14 amino acids. From germline, CDR1 is DFQATT and CDR2 SNEGSKA (reference sequence). The CDR3 nucleotides read TGCAGTGCTAGGCAGGGGGCTTGGCGGCAGCCTCAGCATTTT. Protein sequence: CSARQGAWRQPQHF.

CDR3 amino acids: CASQRLRARYTDTQYF. The DNA for the CDR3 is TGTGCCAGCCAAAGGTTACGAGCGAGATACACAGATACGCAGTATTTT. The chain carries TRBV27 and TRBJ2-3, with D unresolved. The V and J ends lost 8 bases and 2 bases respectively, with 20 bases between them. This CDR3 spans 16 amino acids. Germline V lookup: CDR1 MNHEY, CDR2 SMNVEV (reference sequence).

J is TRBJ2-1 and V is TRBV6-2 or TRBV6-3; 7 nucleotides match TRBD2. CDR1 is MNHEY and CDR2 is SVGEGT in the germline V gene. CDR3 length: 12 residues. The ends lost 10 bases at V and 6 bases at J; junction bases unmatched: 6. The CDR3 is CANGPGGNEQFF. DNA of the CDR3: TGTGCCAACGGTCCGGGGGGCAATGAGCAGTTCTTC.

V gene TRBV2 combines with J gene TRBJ1-1; weak D call: TRBD1 (5 bases). This CDR3 comprises 13 residues. In germline, CDR1 is SNHLY, CDR2 FYNNEI. V lost 3 bases and J lost 6, with 11 bases in between. CDR3: CASSDPRDAEAFF. The CDR3 bases are TGTGCCAGCAGTGATCCCAGGGACGCTGAAGCTTTCTTT.

The chain has TRBV7-9 and TRBJ1-2; D gene ambiguous. In germline, CDR1 is SEHNR, CDR2 FQNEAQ (reference sequence). CDR3 length: 13 amino acids. V lost 5 bases and J 1 base, leaving 8 bases between the germline ends. CDR3 DNA: TGTGCCAGCAGCGAAGTCGTTAACTATGGCTACACCTTC. Translation gives CASSEVVNYGYTF.

The J gene is TRBJ2-5, the V gene TRBV20-1; 8 nucleotides match TRBD1. Germline CDR1 is DFQATT and CDR2 is SNEGSKA (reference sequence). The CDR3 loop spans 15 amino acids. The V segment lost 4 bases and the J segment 3 bases; nucleotides outside the gene matches: 10. DNA for the CDR3: TGCAGTGCTAATGGCGATGGACAGGGCGAAGAGACCCAGTACTTC. Translating it yields CSANGDGQGEETQYF.

The rearrangement joins TRBV7-6 to TRBJ2-7, with unresolved D. Germline CDR1 SGHVS, CDR2 FNYEAQ. CDR3 length: 13 amino acids. Trimming pared 3 bases from V and 2 bases from J, leaving 8 bases between. The CDR3 spells CASSFRVPYEQYF. In DNA, the CDR3 is TGTGCCAGCAGCTTCCGGGTCCCCTACGAGCAGTACTTC.

This clonotype was recorded a few times. The chain links TRBV20-1 to TRBJ1-1; no firm D call. CDR3 length: 16 amino acids. Germline CDR1 is DFQATT and CDR2 is SNEGSKA (reference sequence). The V gene lost 2 bases and the J gene lost 5 bases, with 21 bases spanning the gap. The CDR3 is CSARPLLRLSETEAFF. The CDR3 DNA is TGCAGTGCTAGACCCCTTCTGAGGCTATCCGAAACTGAAGCTTTCTTT.

The chain uses TRBV10-3 and TRBJ2-7; no definite D call. V shed 4 bases and J shed 7 bases, with 11 bases lying between them. The CDR3 length is 12 residues. Germline CDR1 ENHRY, CDR2 SYGVKD. Here the CDR3 DNA reads TGTGCCATCAGTGGGGGTTCTGGAGAGCAGTACTTC. This gives the protein CAISGGSGEQYF.

The chain uses TRBV29-1 and TRBJ2-2; 8 bases agree with TRBD2. Germline V lookup: CDR1 SQVTM, CDR2 ANQGSEA. After removal of 6 bases from V and 4 bases from J, the junction contained 7 bases not matched to a gene. The CDR3 totals 14 residues. The CDR3 region is CSVRGGVSTGELFF. The CDR3 DNA follows: TGCAGCGTACGGGGGGGGGTTAGCACCGGGGAGCTGTTTTTT.

CDR3: CAISEYRTSTDTQYF. CDR3 in DNA: TGTGCCATCAGTGAGTACCGGACTAGCACAGATACGCAGTATTTT. The rearrangement joins TRBV10-3 to TRBJ2-3; D is possibly TRBD2 (5 bases). Trimming shortened V by 1 base and J by 0 bases, and 8 bases separated the two germline ends. There are 15 residues in the CDR3. The germline V gene has CDR1 ENHRY and CDR2 SYGVKD.

This rearrangement joins TRBV7-9 to TRBJ1-4; D ambiguous. Germline assignment: CDR1 SEHNR and CDR2 FQNEAQ (reference sequence). The CDR3 covers 13 residues. V was pared by 5 bases and J by 4 bases, with 8 bases between. CDR3 coding DNA: TGTGCCAGCAGCCCGCCGGGTAATGAAAAACTGTTTTTT. Encoded protein: CASSPPGNEKLFF.

The chain joins TRBV2 to TRBJ2-4; D unresolved. Between the trimmed V and J ends, which lost 2 bases and 0 bases, there was a span of 5 bases. Germline loops: CDR1 SNHLY, CDR2 FYNNEI. The CDR3 is 14 amino acids. In DNA form, the CDR3 reads TGTGCCAGCAGTGAAAGGATAGCCAAAAACATTCAGTACTTC. Amino acids: CASSERIAKNIQYF.

The V call is TRBV6-6, the J call TRBJ1-1; D is undetermined. This CDR3 has 13 residues. Germline CDR1 and CDR2: MNHNY and SVGAGI (reference sequence). Trimming cost V 9 bases and J 0 bases, with 11 bases left between them. CDR3 residues: CASRSLMNTEAFF. CDR3 DNA: TGTGCCAGTCGGAGTTTAATGAACACTGAAGCTTTCTTT.

The V call is TRBV19, the J call TRBJ1-1; D gene unclear. The CDR3 consists of 15 residues. The germline CDR1 and CDR2 sequences are LNHDA and SQIVND (reference sequence). The V end was cut by 7 bases, the J end by 0 bases, with 15 bases between. CDR3 protein: CASTPAATMNTEAFF. For the CDR3, the DNA is TGTGCCAGTACCCCGGCCGCTACTATGAACACTGAAGCTTTCTTT.

This clonotype was found a few times. The chain uses TRBV20-1 and TRBJ2-5, with TRBD2 identical over 10 bases. CDR1 is DFQATT and CDR2 is SNEGSKA in the germline V gene (reference sequence). This CDR3 spans 16 amino acids. Trimming removed 6 bases from V and 5 bases from J; junction bases left unmatched: 15. Here the CDR3 reads CSAPGGLAGDVETQYF. CDR3 bases: TGCAGTGCCCCTGGTGGGCTAGCGGGAGACGTGGAGACCCAGTACTTC.

This clonotype appeared a few times. This chain uses TRBV6-5 with TRBJ2-1, with 7 bases that match TRBD1. Trimming removed 6 bases from V and 5 bases from J; junction bases left unmatched: 4. This CDR3 has 13 amino acids. Germline V CDR1 and CDR2: MNHEY, SVGAGI. The CDR3, as DNA: TGTGCCAGCAGGGCAGGGGGAGACAATGAGCAGTTCTTC. Amino acid sequence: CASRAGGDNEQFF.

In this sample, this clonotype turned up a few times. CDR3 in amino acids: CSARLFGSNYGYTF. The CDR3 coding sequence is TGCAGTGCTAGATTATTTGGCAGCAACTATGGCTACACCTTC. The V call is TRBV20-1, the J call TRBJ1-2; D is unresolved. CDR1 and CDR2 (germline): DFQATT, SNEGSKA (reference sequence). The length of the CDR3 is 14 residues. V lost 2 bases, J lost 2 bases, and 12 bases lay in between.

This rearrangement joins TRBV6-2 or TRBV6-3 to TRBJ2-7; tentatively, D is TRBD1 (9 bases). Germline loops: CDR1 MNHEY, CDR2 SVGEGT. This CDR3 is 14 amino acids long. V shed 8 bases and J shed 3 bases, with 17 bases lying between them. The CDR3 DNA sequence: TGTGCCAGCCTCATAGCGGGACAGGGCTACGAGCAGTACTTC. It codes for CASLIAGQGYEQYF.

There are a few counts of this clonotype. The chain has TRBV20-1 and TRBJ2-7; D might be TRBD2 (6 bases). V was trimmed by 4 bases and J by 4 bases, leaving 11 bases between them. The CDR3 extends over 12 amino acids. The germline gives CDR1 DFQATT, CDR2 SNEGSKA (reference sequence). The CDR3 DNA is TGCAGTGCTAAGGGACTTATTTACGAGCAGTACTTC. Translated, it gives CSAKGLIYEQYF.

There are a few counts of this clonotype. V and J are TRBV7-9 and TRBJ2-1; D is perhaps TRBD1 (6 bases). V dropped 5 bases and J dropped 2 bases, with 16 bases sitting between them. The length of the CDR3 is 16 residues. The germline CDR1 and CDR2 sequences are SEHNR and FQNEAQ (reference sequence). CDR3: CASSTDSDNTYNEQFF. The CDR3 coding sequence is TGTGCCAGCAGCACGGACAGCGATAACACCTACAATGAGCAGTTCTTC.

The V call is TRBV4-1, the J call TRBJ1-4; D may be TRBD1 (5 bases). CDR1 and CDR2 from the germline V gene are MGHRA and YSYEKL. The V end was cut by 3 bases, the J end by 8 bases, with 16 bases between. The CDR3 has 15 residues. The CDR3, as DNA: TGCGCCAGCAGCCATGGAAGAGGGGCCAGGGAAAAACTGTTTTTT. Translated: CASSHGRGAREKLFF.

This clonotype was counted at least ten times. The chain recombines TRBV4-1 with TRBJ2-4; no clear D. The CDR3 spans 15 residues. Germline-derived CDR1 and CDR2 are MGHRA and YSYEKL. V was pared by 1 base and J by 1 base, with 8 bases between. CDR3 protein: CASSQGPGAKNIQYF. For the CDR3, the DNA is TGCGCCAGCAGCCAAGGCCCTGGGGCCAAAAACATTCAGTACTTC.

As regards this clonotype: The junction departs from germline at one end; a sequencing error may be responsible. The chain combines TRBV11-2 with TRBJ1-6, with D possibly TRBD1 on 6 matching bases. This CDR3 has 14 residues. Germline CDR1 reads SGHAT; CDR2 reads FQNNGV. CDR3 in DNA: TGTGCCAGCAGTAACAGGGACGGTAATCCACCCCTCCACTTT. It yields the protein CASSNRDGNPPLHF.

The chain links TRBV28 to TRBJ2-7; D call uncertain. Germline V gene data show CDR1 as MDHEN and CDR2 as SYDVKM. This CDR3 contains 14 residues. V was shortened by 5 bases and J by 1 base, with 12 bases between the two germline ends. The CDR3 nucleotides are TGTGCCAGCAGTGGATCGCCCCCGTCCTACGAGCAGTACTTC. Amino acids: CASSGSPPSYEQYF.

The chain joins TRBV27 to TRBJ1-6; D may be TRBD1 (6 bases). Trimming removed 0 bases at V and 9 bases at J, with 15 bases between. This CDR3 spans 16 amino acids. CDR1 is MNHEY, CDR2 SMNVEV, per germline (reference sequence). The CDR3 coding sequence is TGTGCCAGCAGTTTATCCGGCAGGGGATGGGGTTCACCCCTCCACTTT. Its protein product is CASSLSGRGWGSPLHF.

This clonotype was counted between two and nine times. The rearrangement links TRBV2 to TRBJ2-5, with D hard to call. Deletions cut 6 bases from V and 2 bases from J, with 10 bases between. CDR1 is SNHLY and CDR2 is FYNNEI in the germline V gene. The CDR3 has 13 residues. The CDR3 nucleotides read TGTGCCAGCAGAAGACACCCTCAAGAGACCCAGTACTTC. This gives the protein CASRRHPQETQYF.

V usage is TRBV6-5 and J usage is TRBJ2-1, with a weak D call TRBD1 (6 bases). Germline V lookup: CDR1 MNHEY, CDR2 SVGAGI. V lost 2 bases to trimming and J lost 0 bases, with 20 bases between them. There are 19 residues in the CDR3. CDR3 sequence (DNA): TGTGCCAGCAGTTACGACCCCTTTCCCCCACAGGGCTCCTACAATGAGCAGTTCTTC. Translation gives CASSYDPFPPQGSYNEQFF.

The chain joins TRBV7-9 to TRBJ2-7; D might be TRBD2 (5 bases). Trimming stripped 0 bases from V and 2 bases from J, with 8 bases between. The CDR3 loop spans 14 amino acids. Germline V gene data show CDR1 as SEHNR and CDR2 as FQNEAQ (reference sequence). The CDR3 sequence: CASSLARAAYEQYF. CDR3 DNA: TGTGCCAGCAGCTTAGCGCGGGCAGCCTACGAGCAGTACTTC.